This TCR beta chain comes out of a study of human T cells and chemical hapten exposure. For the library, individual cDNA molecules each received unique molecular identifiers. MiXCR, run by TCRdb on the RACE reads, gives a single entry per CDR3 protein. This table has roughly 130,000 distinct CDR3 sequences, approximately 9.1% appearing once. The study's findings and limits: TCRs above 1 in 1000 frequency did not change with DPC sensitization.

The CDR3 is 16 amino acids. Germline CDR1 reads SGHNT; CDR2 reads YYREEE (reference sequence). Trimming pared 2 bases from V and 7 bases from J, leaving 21 bases between. This clonotype was recorded at least ten times. Its antigen is unidentified. Specified time point: healthy volunteer bleed at 2 weeks. The authors extracted total RNA from unfractionated whole blood. Material for sequencing was whole blood. The rearrangement uses TRBV5-4 and TRBJ2-5; a possible D gene is TRBD2 (6 bases). The sequence was collected from a male donor in good health. Some clones in this sample may be carry-over from other donors' samples. CDR3 residues: CASSFQRGSIGRTQYF. Here the CDR3 DNA reads TGTGCCAGCAGCTTCCAACGGGGCTCTATCGGGAGGACCCAGTACTTC.